This T cell receptor (beta chain) came from a study of T cells after yellow fever vaccination. Whole-study results and caveats: Most clones from primary vaccination resurfaced after the booster (roughly 96% CD4, about 91% CD8). One caveat is that FACS-sorted repertoires could contain abundant clonotypes contaminating from the bulk population.

5'RACE template switching generated TCR cDNA, adding a universal primer site and UMIs. Using its own MiXCR run on the 5' RACE reads, TCRdb lists one record per CDR3 protein. The table includes 500,000 to 700,000 distinct CDR3 sequences, 19% detected once. The J segment lost 6 bases and the V segment lost 1 base, leaving 8 bases of the junction unmatched. The CDR3 runs to 15 residues. Per germline, CDR1 SEHNR and CDR2 FQNEAQ (reference sequence). A word on this clonotype: The antigen is not known.

This sample comprised PBMCs, obtained 15 days after the yellow fever booster vaccination. The chain recombines TRBV7-9 with TRBJ1-2; TRBD1 agrees at 7 bases. The origin of this receptor is a man in his thirties or forties who received the YFV17D yellow fever vaccine. CDR3 sequence reads: CASSLVSGGSHGYTF. In DNA form, the CDR3 reads TGTGCCAGCAGCTTAGTTTCAGGGGGGTCGCATGGCTACACCTTC.